Below, 24 T cell receptor beta chains from the same sample are listed, as sequenced in a study of T cell clonotyping in hematopoietic cell transplantation (dated by TCRdb to the early 2020s). The protocol used for the library was the immunoSEQ multiplex PCR assay. TCRdb carries this immuneACCESS record with in-frame sequences only. Its versions omit some clonotypes, under half of them owing to an unresolved V gene in the studies checked, with the rest unexplained. Counted in this sample were some 40,000 clones; roughly 94% of them appeared once. The ten biggest clones cover around 0.81% of the sample. The sequenced sample consisted of peripheral blood mononuclear cells. These receptors all come from a woman aged 50 to 60 in good health. Some clones in this sample may be carry-over from other donors' samples.

This chain links TRBV5-6 with TRBJ1-2; no definite D call. The CDR3 is made up of 12 amino acids. V shed 4 bases and J shed 4 bases, with 8 bases lying between them. Looked up from germline, CDR1 is SGHDT and CDR2 is YYEEEE. In DNA, the CDR3 is TGTGCCAGCAGCGTGGGATCCTATGGCTACACCTTC. Its translation: CASSVGSYGYTF.

The chain recombines TRBV9 with TRBJ2-3; 9 bases align to TRBD1. This CDR3 region has 16 residues. In germline, CDR1 is SGDLS, CDR2 YYNGEE. J was trimmed by 1 base and V by 0 bases; bases with no gene match: 3. Here the CDR3 reads CASSVVDRGGTDTQYF. CDR3 nucleotides: TGTGCCAGCAGCGTAGTAGACAGGGGGGGCACAGATACGCAGTATTTT.

The V and J genes are TRBV19 and TRBJ1-5; TRBD1 aligns across 9 bases. The CDR3 contains 13 residues. Germline CDR1 and CDR2: LNHDA and SQIVND (reference sequence). V shed 7 bases, J shed 5 bases, and the junction held 3 bases outside the gene matches. The CDR3 sequence is CASIDRGDQPQHF. CDR3 in DNA: TGTGCCAGTATTGACAGGGGGGATCAGCCCCAGCATTTT.

The chain employs TRBV19 and TRBJ2-5; D possibly corresponds to TRBD2 (5 bases). The CDR3 sequence is 13 residues long. V dropped 6 bases and J dropped 4 bases, with 12 bases sitting between them. CDR1 and CDR2 from the germline V gene are LNHDA and SQIVND (reference sequence). The CDR3 protein is CASRGLMLETQYF. The CDR3 DNA follows: TGTGCCAGTAGAGGACTTATGCTAGAGACCCAGTACTTC.

The chain uses TRBV6-1 and TRBJ1-1; D ambiguous. This CDR3 spans 12 amino acids. Deletions cut 8 bases from V and 1 base from J, with 8 bases between. CDR1 and CDR2 (germline): MNHNS, SASEGT. CDR3 nucleotides: TGTGCCAGCCGCCCTAGGAACACTGAAGCTTTCTTT. Encoded protein: CASRPRNTEAFF.

The rearrangement uses TRBV7-1 and TRBJ2-7; D gene uncertain. TRBV7-1 is an ORF for which the function is uncertain. The ends were cut back, 3 bases at V and 0 bases at J, with 9 bases in the middle. There are 14 residues in the CDR3. The CDR3 loop is CASSSDSDSYEQYF. The CDR3 nucleotides read TGTGCCAGCAGCTCCGACTCCGACTCCTACGAGCAGTACTTC.

The chain uses TRBV12-1 and TRBJ1-6. TRBV12-1 has pseudogene status. The CDR3 contains 16 residues. The CDR3 protein is CASSFAYGVYNSPLHF. DNA for the CDR3: TGTGCCAGCAGCTTTGCTTATGGAGTCTATAATTCACCCCTCCACTTT.

This clone was seen only once. V usage is TRBV6-5 and J usage is TRBJ2-2; D not certain. The V end was cut by 4 bases, the J end by 5 bases, with 8 bases between. Germline V CDR1 and CDR2: MNHEY, SVGAGI. CDR3 length equals 13 residues. CDR3 in amino acids: CASSFGHTGELFF. CDR3 sequence (DNA): TGTGCCAGCAGTTTCGGTCATACCGGGGAGCTGTTTTTT.

The rearrangement uses TRBV7-2 and TRBJ2-3; TRBD1 might be the D (6 bases). The CDR3 has 14 amino acids. Trimming pared 4 bases from V and 1 base from J, leaving 9 bases between. CDR1 and CDR2 (germline): SGHTA, FQGNSA. The CDR3 DNA is TGTGCCAGCAGCTCGAGACAGGGCACAGATACGCAGTATTTT. This codes for CASSSRQGTDTQYF.

CDR3 nucleotides: TGTGCCAGCACCACCTCTGGGCAAGAGACCCAGTACTTC. Its protein product is CASTTSGQETQYF. The gene calls are TRBV5-4 and TRBJ2-5, with unresolved D. The CDR3 runs 13 residues. CDR1 SGHNT and CDR2 YYREEE come from the germline V gene (reference sequence). V dropped 6 bases and J dropped 2 bases, with 11 bases sitting between them.

V gene TRBV10-3 combines with J gene TRBJ2-1; TRBD1 aligns across 7 bases. The CDR3 loop spans 13 amino acids. With 6 bases clipped from V and 7 bases from J, the junction kept 6 bases outside the gene matches. Germline V CDR1 and CDR2: ENHRY, SYGVKD. The CDR3 DNA reads as TGTGCCATCAGCGACAGGGTGGTAAATGAGCAGTTCTTC. The encoded protein is CAISDRVVNEQFF.

The V call is TRBV7-2, the J call TRBJ2-2; 7 positions agree with TRBD2. Per germline, CDR1 SGHTA and CDR2 FQGNSA. The CDR3 extends over 16 amino acids. V trimming: 5 bases; J trimming: 9 bases; junction bases outside the gene matches: 15. In DNA form, the CDR3 reads TGTGCCAGCAGCCGTCCCCTAGCGGACCCTACCTGGGAGCTGTTTTTT. It specifies CASSRPLADPTWELFF.

J is TRBJ2-7 and V is TRBV7-2; 7 positions match TRBD1. CDR1 is SGHTA and CDR2 is FQGNSA in the germline V gene. This CDR3 region has 14 residues. Trimming cost V 5 bases and J 0 bases; bases outside gene matches: 4. This CDR3 reads CASSDGTVSYEQYF. The CDR3 DNA reads TGTGCCAGCAGCGACGGGACAGTCTCCTACGAGCAGTACTTC.

This clone came up once. The V gene is TRBV6-6, the J gene TRBJ2-7, with TRBD1 identical over 7 bases. The V gene's germline CDR1 is MNHNY and CDR2 SVGAGI (reference sequence). The length of the CDR3 is 13 residues. The ends lost 6 bases at V and 4 bases at J; junction bases unmatched: 6. The CDR3 loop is CASSSGTEYEQYF. DNA of the CDR3: TGTGCCAGCAGCTCCGGGACAGAGTACGAGCAGTACTTC.

The rearrangement links TRBV4-1 to TRBJ2-2; D uncertain. V gave up 0 bases and J gave up 6 bases, with 5 bases separating them. The CDR3 loop spans 13 amino acids. Germline V gene lookup returns CDR1 MGHRA and CDR2 YSYEKL. CDR3 sequence reads: CASSQDLAGELFF. DNA of the CDR3: TGCGCCAGCAGCCAAGATCTGGCCGGGGAGCTGTTTTTT.

This clone was observed a handful of times. This chain connects TRBV18 to TRBJ1-1; D gene uncertain. Deletions cut 5 bases from V and 4 bases from J, with 14 bases between. Germline CDR1 is KGHSH and CDR2 is LQKENI. The CDR3 is 14 amino acids. The CDR3 region is CASSSLGRGTEAFF. The CDR3 DNA sequence: TGTGCCAGCTCATCTTTAGGACGGGGCACTGAAGCTTTCTTT. Complete variable domain (other parts from reference TRBV18 and TRBJ1-1): NAGVMQNPRHLVRRRGQEARLRCSPMKGHSHVYWYRQLPEEGLKFMVYLQKENIIDESGMPKERFSAEFPKEGPSILRIQQVVRGDSAAYFCASSSLGRGTEAFFGQGTRLTVV.

The chain uses TRBV5-1 and TRBJ2-7; D possibly matches TRBD1 or TRBD2 (7 bases each). V lost 1 base, J lost 6 bases, and 17 bases lay in between. The CDR3 length is 15 residues. Per germline, CDR1 SGHRS and CDR2 YFSETQ. The CDR3 region is CASSLTGDPGGEQYF. The CDR3 DNA is TGCGCCAGCAGCTTGACAGGGGACCCGGGGGGCGAGCAGTACTTC. Full variable domain (rest looked up from reference TRBV5-1 and TRBJ2-7): KAGVTQTPRYLIKTRGQQVTLSCSPISGHRSVSWYQQTPGQGLQFLFEYFSETQRNKGNFPGRFSGRQFSNSRSEMNVSTLELGDSALYLCASSLTGDPGGEQYFGPGTRLTVT.

The chain recombines TRBV10-3 with TRBJ2-1; a possible D gene is TRBD2 (5 bases). The CDR3 has 13 residues. The germline V and J ends were trimmed by 0 bases and 10 bases, with 10 bases remaining between them. Germline values: CDR1 ENHRY, CDR2 SYGVKD. Written as DNA, the CDR3 is TGTGCCATCAGTGAGTCGGCGGGTCAGGAGCAGTTCTTC. Amino acids: CAISESAGQEQFF.

The chain carries TRBV13 and TRBJ1-2; no definite D call. Germline CDR1 reads PRHDT; CDR2 reads FYEKMQ (reference sequence). Deletions cut 1 base from V and 8 bases from J, with 11 bases between. The CDR3 covers 13 residues. CDR3 coding DNA: TGTGCCAGCAGCTTAGCAGTTTGGGCGGGCTACACCTTC. Amino acid sequence: CASSLAVWAGYTF.

In this sample, this clone turned up once. The rearrangement joins TRBV28 to TRBJ1-5; D remains ambiguous. The germline V gene encodes CDR1 MDHEN and CDR2 SYDVKM. V was shortened by 8 bases and J by 5 bases, with 16 bases between the two germline ends. The length of the CDR3 is 14 residues. As DNA, the CDR3 is TGTGCCAGCGGAACCCCTAAAACGGATCAGCCCCAGCATTTT. Protein sequence: CASGTPKTDQPQHF.

This clone was detected only a few times. The J gene is TRBJ2-1, the V gene TRBV27; tentatively, D is TRBD2 (5 bases). V was pared by 6 bases and J by 0 bases, with 12 bases between. CDR1 MNHEY and CDR2 SMNVEV come from the germline V gene (reference sequence). This CDR3 has 15 residues. The DNA of the CDR3 is TGTGCCAGCAGGGTGGACTGGAGCTCCTACAATGAGCAGTTCTTC. Protein sequence: CASRVDWSSYNEQFF.

The V gene is TRBV7-7, the J gene TRBJ2-1; D is ambiguous. This CDR3 has 13 amino acids. Germline V gene sequence: CDR1 SSHAT, CDR2 FNYEAQ (reference sequence). Trimming took off 5 bases at V and 8 bases at J, with 13 bases between the two ends. The CDR3, as DNA: TGTGCCAGCAGCCCGACACGGCTGGATGAGCAGTTCTTC. The encoded protein is CASSPTRLDEQFF. Based on the CDR3 plus reference TRBV7-7 and TRBJ2-1, the full variable domain is GAGVSQSPRYKVTKRGQDVTLRCDPISSHATLYWYQQALGQGPEFLTYFNYEAQPDKSGLPSDRFSAERPEGSISTLTIQRTEQRDSAMYRCASSPTRLDEQFFGPGTRLTVL.

The chain uses TRBV30 and TRBJ1-1, with D maybe TRBD1 (5 bases). The V end was cut by 2 bases, the J end by 7 bases, with 8 bases between. Germline V lookup: CDR1 GTSNPN, CDR2 SVGIG (reference sequence). The CDR3 runs 11 residues. CDR3: CAWSRGGEAFF. In DNA, the CDR3 is TGTGCCTGGAGTCGGGGGGGTGAAGCTTTCTTT.

V usage is TRBV7-2 and J usage is TRBJ1-1; TRBD1 matches at 7 bases. The trim removed 1 base at V and 2 bases at J, leaving 4 bases unmatched. The CDR3 runs 15 residues. From germline, CDR1 is SGHTA and CDR2 FQGNSA. The DNA of the CDR3 is TGTGCCAGCAGCTTAGTAGGGGGCTTAAACACTGAAGCTTTCTTT. Translated: CASSLVGGLNTEAFF. Variable domain in full (rest from reference TRBV7-2 and TRBJ1-1): GAGVSQSPSNKVTEKGKDVELRCDPISGHTALYWYRQSLGQGLEFLIYFQGNSAPDKSGLPSDRFSAERTGGSVSTLTIQRTQQEDSAVYLCASSLVGGLNTEAFFGQGTRLTVV.